This T cell receptor (beta chain) was documented in a study of early T cells in non-severe SARS-CoV-2 infection. Study information: Unsorted whole-blood RNA was sequenced in bulk, leaving chains unpaired.

General study results and limits: VDJdb-based annotation leaned toward anti-spike CD8 responses and missed private and CD4 specificities.

The CDR3 sequence is 19 residues long. CDR1 is SGHTA and CDR2 is FQGNSA in the germline V gene. Trimming stripped 5 bases from V and 2 bases from J, with 28 bases between. This clonotype was seen a few times. As yet, its antigen is unknown. Individual cDNA molecules received unique molecular identifiers. TCRdb processed the 5' RACE reads anew with MiXCR; each CDR3 protein has one entry. The data show over 35,000 distinct CDR3 sequences, 6% to 7% seen once. This chain links TRBV7-2 with TRBJ2-7; possible D gene TRBD2, 6 bases. Source: whole blood, taken at baseline. This TCR was recovered from an adult who was a healthcare worker with PCR-confirmed SARS-CoV-2 infection or an uninfected control (not recorded which). CDR3 DNA sequence: TGTGCCAGCAGCGATTTCCATGGGGGGAGAACGGCCCAGACCTACGAGCAGTACTTC. It translates to CASSDFHGGRTAQTYEQYF.